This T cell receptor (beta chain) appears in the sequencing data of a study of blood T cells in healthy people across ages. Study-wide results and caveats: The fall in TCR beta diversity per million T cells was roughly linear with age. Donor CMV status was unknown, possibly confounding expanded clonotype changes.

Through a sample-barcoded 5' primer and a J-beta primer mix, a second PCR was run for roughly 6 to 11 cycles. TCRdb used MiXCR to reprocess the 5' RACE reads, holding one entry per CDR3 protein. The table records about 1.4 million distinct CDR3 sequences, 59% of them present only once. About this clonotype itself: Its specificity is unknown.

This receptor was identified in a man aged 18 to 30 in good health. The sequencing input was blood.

The CDR3 nucleotides read TGCAGCGTTGAGGTGGGGGGCTCCCCTTACGAGCAGTACTTC. Translating gives CSVEVGGSPYEQYF. This rearrangement joins TRBV29-1 to TRBJ2-7; D is perhaps TRBD1 or TRBD2 (6 bases each). The germline V gene encodes CDR1 SQVTM and CDR2 ANQGSEA. The V and J ends lost 3 bases and 4 bases respectively, with 16 bases between them. CDR3 length equals 14 residues.